These 24 T cell receptor beta chains originate from one sample sequenced in a study of T cells after yellow fever vaccination. TCRdb itself ran the 5' RACE reads through MiXCR, one entry per CDR3 protein. Of a few hundred thousand distinct CDR3 sequences listed, roughly a sixth are singletons. The sequenced sample was PBMCs, obtained before the yellow fever booster vaccination. The receptor source for this set is a man aged 18-30 years who received the YFV17D yellow fever vaccine.

This clonotype has at least ten counts. The J gene is TRBJ2-3, the V gene TRBV5-1, with TRBD2 identical over 9 bases. The germline V gene has CDR1 SGHRS and CDR2 YFSETQ. The CDR3 covers 15 residues. Losses at the gene ends were 1 base for V and 6 bases for J; bases not matched to a gene: 6. Here the CDR3 DNA reads TGCGCCAGCAGCTTGCTGGCGGGGGGGCCTGATACGCAGTATTTT. Residues: CASSLLAGGPDTQYF.

The chain uses TRBV7-2 and TRBJ1-4; D not certain. Trimming cost V 5 bases and J 7 bases, with 17 bases left between them. Germline V gene lookup returns CDR1 SGHTA and CDR2 FQGNSA. The CDR3 contains 15 residues. The CDR3: CASSQGRARGEKLFF. Written as DNA, the CDR3 is TGTGCCAGCAGCCAAGGACGGGCTCGAGGTGAAAAACTGTTTTTT.

This clonotype was detected a few times. A read error may produce the germline difference seen at one junction end. The chain carries TRBV25-1 and TRBJ2-6, with D tentatively TRBD1 (5 bases). In germline, CDR1 is MGHDK, CDR2 SYGVNS. The CDR3 is 13 amino acids. The CDR3: CASRGSGANFLTF. The CDR3, as DNA: TGTGCCAGCAGAGGGTCTGGGGCCAACTTCCTGACTTTC. Drawing the rest from reference TRBV25-1 and TRBJ2-6, the complete variable domain is EADIYQTPRYLVIGTGKKITLECSQTMGHDKMYWYQQDPGMELHLIHYSYGVNSTEKGDLSSESTVSRIRTEHFPLTLESARPSHTSQYLCASRGSGANFLTFGAGSRLTVL.

The V gene is TRBV6-6, the J gene TRBJ1-6, with TRBD1 matching 9 bases. The CDR3 runs 15 residues. V lost 4 bases to trimming and J lost 9 bases; unmatched junction nucleotides: 7. Looked up from germline, CDR1 is MNHNY and CDR2 is SVGAGI (reference sequence). CDR3 nucleotides: TGTGCCAGCAGTTCCGCGGGACAGGGCCCTTCACCCCTCCACTTT. This gives the protein CASSSAGQGPSPLHF.

The V gene is TRBV5-1, the J gene TRBJ1-1; 8 bases align to TRBD1. Germline loops: CDR1 SGHRS, CDR2 YFSETQ. With 1 base clipped from V and 4 bases from J, the junction kept 12 bases outside the gene matches. The length of the CDR3 is 17 residues. DNA for the CDR3: TGCGCCAGCAGCTTGTATGAGCAGGGGGCGGTAGGCACTGAAGCTTTCTTT. Translation: CASSLYEQGAVGTEAFF.

This clonotype has only a few counts. The V gene is TRBV10-2, the J gene TRBJ1-2, with D unclear. Germline V gene data show CDR1 as WSHSY and CDR2 as SAAADI. This CDR3 has 14 residues. V dropped 6 bases and J dropped 7 bases, with 18 bases sitting between them. The CDR3 is CASRGEGADIGYTF. Here the CDR3 DNA reads TGCGCCAGCAGGGGAGAGGGAGCGGATATTGGCTACACCTTC.

This clonotype was detected a few times. This chain links TRBV28 with TRBJ2-1; 9 nucleotides align to TRBD2. Unmatched junction bases numbered 12, after V lost 6 bases and J lost 6 bases. The germline gives CDR1 MDHEN, CDR2 SYDVKM. The CDR3 spans 16 residues. In DNA, the CDR3 is TGTGCCAGCAGACCGCCTTTGGGCGGGGGGGCCAATGAGCAGTTCTTC. It yields the protein CASRPPLGGGANEQFF.

The CDR3 bases are TGTGCCAGCAGCCCTGTAGCCGGGTGGAACACTGAAGCTTTCTTT. Protein product: CASSPVAGWNTEAFF. The chain has TRBV7-8 and TRBJ1-1; D ambiguous. The germline V and J ends were trimmed by 5 bases and 1 base, with 14 bases remaining between them. CDR3 size: 15 residues. Germline V gene sequence: CDR1 SGHVS, CDR2 FQNEAQ.

The CDR3 spells CASSLGGTGVYGYTF. CDR3 DNA: TGTGCCAGCAGCCTCGGGGGGACAGGGGTCTATGGCTACACCTTC. The rearrangement joins TRBV6-5 to TRBJ1-2; 10 bases agree with TRBD1. The length of the CDR3 is 15 residues. With 6 bases clipped from V and 4 bases from J, the junction kept 8 bases outside the gene matches. Germline CDR1 is MNHEY and CDR2 is SVGAGI.

This clonotype was picked up a small number of times. The chain is built from TRBV5-6 and TRBJ2-4; D gene ambiguous. V lost 2 bases, J lost 1 base, and 7 bases lay in between. The CDR3 length is 14 residues. Per the germline V gene, CDR1 is SGHDT and CDR2 is YYEEEE. The CDR3: CASSFTEAKNIQYF. The DNA of the CDR3 is TGTGCCAGCAGCTTTACGGAGGCCAAAAACATTCAGTACTTC.

This clonotype was counted at least ten times. V usage is TRBV6-5 and J usage is TRBJ1-5; TRBD1 might be the D (5 bases). The CDR3 length is 14 residues. Trimming pared 6 bases from V and 3 bases from J, leaving 12 bases between. CDR1 and CDR2 from the germline V gene are MNHEY and SVGAGI. The CDR3 reads CASRPGTVNQPQHF. CDR3 nucleotides: TGTGCCAGCAGGCCCGGGACGGTCAATCAGCCCCAGCATTTT.

The rearrangement links TRBV7-9 to TRBJ2-7; the D gene is possibly TRBD1 (7 bases). Germline lookup yields CDR1 SEHNR and CDR2 FQNEAQ (reference sequence). This CDR3 is 13 amino acids long. V lost 5 bases to trimming and J lost 12 bases, with 20 bases between them. The CDR3 DNA sequence: TGTGCCAGCAGCCGCGGGGACAGATCACCCGGGTACGTC. It encodes CASSRGDRSPGYV.

There are a few counts of this clonotype. The rearrangement uses TRBV28 and TRBJ1-2; D remains ambiguous. The germline V gene has CDR1 MDHEN and CDR2 SYDVKM. The CDR3 is 12 residues long. With 6 bases removed from V and 5 bases from J, the gap between germline ends came to 10 bases. The DNA of the CDR3 is TGTGCCAGCAGCTTAGTGTATTATGGCTACACCTTC. The encoded protein is CASSLVYYGYTF.

The rearrangement uses TRBV24-1 and TRBJ2-3; D is perhaps TRBD2 (5 bases). From germline, CDR1 is KGHDR and CDR2 SFDVKD. The CDR3 is 15 residues long. V was shortened by 3 bases and J by 3 bases, with 12 bases between the two germline ends. The CDR3, as DNA: TGTGCCACCAGTGATCCGACACTAGGAACAGATACGCAGTATTTT. Residues: CATSDPTLGTDTQYF.

This clonotype was recorded a few times. V and J are TRBV5-1 and TRBJ2-1; D ambiguous. Trimming took 0 bases from V and 0 from J, leaving 7 bases between them. Germline V gene data show CDR1 as SGHRS and CDR2 as YFSETQ. The CDR3 runs 15 residues. The CDR3 DNA is TGCGCCAGCAGCTTGGCCTCGGTCTCCTACAATGAGCAGTTCTTC. It translates to CASSLASVSYNEQFF.

This clonotype was observed a few times. The gene calls are TRBV18 and TRBJ2-7; tentatively, D is TRBD1 (5 bases). Germline assignment: CDR1 KGHSH and CDR2 LQKENI. The ends were cut back, 0 bases at V and 3 bases at J, with 12 bases in the middle. CDR3 size: 15 residues. This chain's CDR3 is CASSPPRGDRYEQYF. The CDR3 DNA sequence: TGTGCCAGCTCACCACCAAGGGGCGACCGCTACGAGCAGTACTTC.

The chain employs TRBV28 and TRBJ1-1; D is uncertain. Trimming shortened V by 6 bases and J by 6 bases, and 11 bases separated the two germline ends. CDR3 size: 12 residues. The V gene's germline CDR1 is MDHEN and CDR2 SYDVKM. The CDR3 protein is CASSAGSSEAFF. The CDR3 coding sequence is TGTGCCAGCAGCGCGGGTTCTTCTGAAGCTTTCTTT. Based on the CDR3 plus reference TRBV28 and TRBJ1-1, the full variable domain is DVKVTQSSRYLVKRTGEKVFLECVQDMDHENMFWYRQDPGLGLRLIYFSYDVKMKEKGDIPEGYSVSREKKERFSLILESASTNQTSMYLCASSAGSSEAFFGQGTRLTVV.

This clonotype was observed a few times. The rearrangement links TRBV7-2 to TRBJ2-2; 7 bases are a match to TRBD1. V gave up 5 bases and J gave up 13 bases; unmatched junction bases: 13. The CDR3 loop spans 14 amino acids. Germline V gene data show CDR1 as SGHTA and CDR2 as FQGNSA. This CDR3 reads CASSAAGTVQRLFF. In nucleotides, the CDR3 is TGTGCCAGCAGCGCGGCCGGGACAGTTCAACGGCTGTTTTTT.

The rearrangement links TRBV12-3 or TRBV12-4 to TRBJ1-6, with 7 bases aligning to TRBD1. With V trimmed by 5 bases and J by 6 bases, 4 bases remained unmatched. The CDR3 is made up of 14 amino acids. The CDR3 spells CASSRDSINSPLHF. CDR3 coding DNA: TGTGCCAGCAGTCGGGACAGCATTAATTCACCCCTCCACTTT.

The chain employs TRBV7-9 and TRBJ2-3; D uncertain. Germline V gene data show CDR1 as SEHNR and CDR2 as FQNEAQ (reference sequence). Between the trimmed V and J ends, which lost 1 base and 5 bases, there was a span of 13 bases. The CDR3 contains 15 residues. Here the CDR3 reads CASSLEGTSLDTQYF. CDR3 in DNA: TGTGCCAGCAGCTTAGAAGGTACCAGCTTAGATACGCAGTATTTT.

This clonotype was counted only a few times. This chain links TRBV15 with TRBJ1-1; no definite D call. The CDR3 extends over 14 amino acids. Trimming took 0 bases from V and 4 from J, leaving 9 bases between them. Germline V CDR1 and CDR2: LNHNV, YYDKDF (reference sequence). CDR3 residues: CATSRDRYGTEAFF. CDR3 nucleotides: TGTGCCACCAGCAGAGATCGGTACGGCACTGAAGCTTTCTTT.

The rearrangement joins TRBV7-2 to TRBJ2-1, with a weak D call TRBD2 (5 bases). V lost 5 bases and J 10 bases, leaving 9 bases between the germline ends. CDR1 SGHTA and CDR2 FQGNSA come from the germline V gene. This CDR3 is 11 amino acids long. The CDR3 sequence: CASSPSGEQFF. The CDR3 nucleotides read TGTGCCAGCAGCCCCTCGGGGGAGCAGTTCTTC.

This clonotype was counted a few times. CDR3 in amino acids: CSVDFGVYNEQFF. The CDR3 DNA follows: TGCAGCGTTGATTTCGGCGTCTACAATGAGCAGTTCTTC. The rearrangement joins TRBV29-1 to TRBJ2-1; D is uncertain. Trimming cost V 3 bases and J 3 bases, with 9 bases left between them. CDR1 is SQVTM and CDR2 is ANQGSEA in the germline V gene. The CDR3 covers 13 residues.

V usage is TRBV23-1 and J usage is TRBJ2-1, with D perhaps TRBD1 (5 bases). TRBV23-1 is identified as an open reading frame with a role that is uncertain. Between the trimmed V and J ends, which lost 1 base and 5 bases, there was a span of 12 bases. This CDR3 has 15 amino acids. The CDR3 DNA reads TGCGCCAGCAGTCAATATTCCCAGGGTAACAATGAGCAGTTCTTC. Its translation: CASSQYSQGNNEQFF.